What follows are 8 T cell receptor beta chains derived from one specimen sequenced in a study of response to subunit inactivated influenza vaccine. MiXCR, applied by TCRdb to the RT-PCR reads, yields one record per CDR3 protein. The table shows about half a million distinct CDR3 sequences, with under 9% occurring only once. The sample consisted of PBMCs from blood, taken about 24 months after vaccination. These receptor sequences come from a man between 50 and 70 years old who received an inactivated influenza vaccine.

The chain is built from TRBV3-1 and TRBJ2-3; no clear D. V was pared by 3 bases and J by 6 bases, with 10 bases between. There are 13 residues in the CDR3. Germline values: CDR1 LGHDT, CDR2 YNNKEL (reference sequence). CDR3 amino acids: CASSHSQWDTQYF. CDR3 DNA: TGTGCCAGCAGCCATTCTCAGTGGGATACGCAGTATTTT.

In its sample, this clonotype was seen a few times. The chain has TRBV5-1 and TRBJ2-1, with D possibly called TRBD1 or TRBD2 (5 bases each). The CDR3 loop spans 13 amino acids. Trimming took off 7 bases at V and 8 bases at J, with 16 bases between the two ends. CDR1 is SGHRS and CDR2 is YFSETQ in the germline V gene. The CDR3 DNA reads as TGCGCCAGCGGGGTGGGGGAGTACGATGAGCAGTTCTTC. Its translation is CASGVGEYDEQFF.

The rearrangement joins TRBV4-3 to TRBJ1-2; D unresolved. CDR1 LGHNA and CDR2 YSLEER come from the germline V gene. Trimming stripped 0 bases from V and 5 bases from J, with 10 bases between. The CDR3 spans 14 residues. CDR3 sequence (DNA): TGCGCCAGCAGCCAAGAAACAGCTAGTTATGGCTACACCTTC. This sequence encodes CASSQETASYGYTF.

V gene TRBV6-5 combines with J gene TRBJ1-5; weak D call: TRBD1 (5 bases). The V and J ends lost 8 bases and 2 bases respectively, with 13 bases between them. The germline V gene encodes CDR1 MNHEY and CDR2 SVGAGI. This CDR3 has 14 residues. The CDR3 coding sequence is TGTGCCAGCTTACTACGGGGGGGCAATCAGCCCCAGCATTTT. This codes for CASLLRGGNQPQHF.

In this sample, this clonotype turned up many times. The rearrangement links TRBV20-1 to TRBJ2-7; 12 bases are shared with TRBD1. Germline CDR1 reads DFQATT; CDR2 reads SNEGSKA (reference sequence). The V gene end was trimmed by 3 bases and the J gene end by 5 bases; junction bases not matched to a gene: 8. CDR3 length: 15 amino acids. The CDR3 DNA sequence: TGCAGTGCTAGCAAGGGACAGGGGGCTCGGAACGAGCAGTACTTC. Translating gives CSASKGQGARNEQYF.

This clonotype was detected a few times. The V call is TRBV5-8, the J call TRBJ2-1, with TRBD2 matching 9 bases. V was clipped by 1 base and J by 7 bases; unmatched bases: 6. This CDR3 has 15 residues. CDR1 is SGHTS and CDR2 is YDEGEE in the germline V gene. The CDR3 DNA follows: TGTGCCAGCAGCTTGCGCGGGAGGGCCGGAAATGAGCAGTTCTTC. Its protein is CASSLRGRAGNEQFF.

This clonotype was detected a few times. The chain joins TRBV5-1 to TRBJ2-5; TRBD1 agrees at 9 bases. V was clipped by 6 bases and J by 5 bases; unmatched bases: 11. The CDR3 contains 15 residues. Germline lookup yields CDR1 SGHRS and CDR2 YFSETQ. The CDR3, as DNA: TGCGCCAGCAACTCTAACACAGGGGGCCGGGAGACCCAGTACTTC. Its protein product is CASNSNTGGRETQYF.

This clonotype was counted only a few times. The genes are TRBV7-9 and TRBJ2-5; D possibly corresponds to TRBD1 (6 bases). CDR1 and CDR2 from the germline V gene are SEHNR and FQNEAQ (reference sequence). Trimming removed 3 bases at V and 5 bases at J, with 13 bases between. This CDR3 is built from 14 residues. The CDR3 DNA follows: TGTGCCAGCAGCTTCCAGGGGCGCTGGGAGACCCAGTACTTC. Translation: CASSFQGRWETQYF.